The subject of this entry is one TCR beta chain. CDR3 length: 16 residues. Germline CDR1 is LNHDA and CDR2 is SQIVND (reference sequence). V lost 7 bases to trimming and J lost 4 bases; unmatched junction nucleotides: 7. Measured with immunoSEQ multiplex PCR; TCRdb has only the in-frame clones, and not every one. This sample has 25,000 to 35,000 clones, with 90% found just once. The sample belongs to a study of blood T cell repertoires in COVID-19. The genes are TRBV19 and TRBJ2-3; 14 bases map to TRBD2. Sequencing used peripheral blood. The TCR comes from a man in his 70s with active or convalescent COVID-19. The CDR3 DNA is TGTGCCAGTACCGGGACTAGCGGGAGTGTGGCAGATACGCAGTATTTT. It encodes CASTGTSGSVADTQYF. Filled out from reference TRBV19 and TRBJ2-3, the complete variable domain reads DGGITQSPKYLFRKEGQNVTLSCEQNLNHDAMYWYRQDPGQGLRLIYYSQIVNDFQKGDIAEGYSVSREKKESFPLTVTSAQKNPTAFYLCASTGTSGSVADTQYFGPGTRLTVL.